This is a list of T cell receptor beta chains from one sample in a study of cytomegalovirus exposure and HLA in healthy donors. The protocol was immunoSEQ multiplex PCR, while the TCRdb copy is restricted to in-frame clones and leaves out a portion. The sample consists of 150,000 to 200,000 clones, around 74% of them appearing once. Sequenced input: PBMCs. The receptors originated from a female donor in good health and CMV-seronegative. Both conserved end residues are part of each CDR3. A D gene is named only where the DNA matches it firmly. The listing skips clone size in some rows; elsewhere it reads once, few, many or a size class.

TRBV4-1	TRBJ2-7	18	NA	NA	TGCGCCAGCAGCCAAGAGTTTGTGGACAGCCCTGACACCTACGAGCAGTACTTC	CASSQEFVDSPDTYEQYF
TRBV5-6	TRBJ1-1	12	NA	NA	TGTGCCAGCAACACAGGGTTTACTGAAGCTTTCTTT	CASNTGFTEAFF
TRBV5-4	TRBJ1-2	15	NA	NA	TGTGCCAGCAGCTCTCCGGGACACCTCAACTATGGCTACACCTTC	CASSSPGHLNYGYTF
TRBV5-1	TRBJ2-3	17	NA	NA	TGCGCCAGCCAGGCTCGGGGTGGGGTGAACGGGGCAGATACGCAGTATTTT	CASQARGGVNGADTQYF
TRBV7-8	TRBJ2-7	14	TRBD1	few	TGTGCCAGCAGCTTAGGGGACAGCCGCTACGAGCAGTACTTC	CASSLGDSRYEQYF
TRBV29-1	TRBJ2-3	14	TRBD1	NA	TGCAGCGCAGTACGGGACAGGGGGTCAGATACGCAGTATTTT	CSAVRDRGSDTQYF
TRBV7-9	TRBJ2-2	15	TRBD1	NA	TGTTCCAGCAGCCCCCGGGACAGGGTGCCGGAGGAGCTGTTTTTT	CSSSPRDRVPEELFF
TRBV7-9	TRBJ2-1	11	NA	NA	TGTGCCAGCAGCGGAAGGCGGGAGCAGTTCTTC	CASSGRREQFF
TRBV2	TRBJ1-6	15	TRBD1	NA	TGTGCCACCTCGAGGGACAGGGGAATGAATTCACCCCTCCACTTT	CATSRDRGMNSPLHF
TRBV5-1	TRBJ1-1	15	NA	NA	TGCGCCAGCAGCTTGTACTTGGGGGGAGACACTGAAGCTTTCTTT	CASSLYLGGDTEAFF